The TCR beta chain under discussion was sequenced for a study of shared T cell receptors in the human thymus. CDR3 length equals 16 residues. The V gene's germline CDR1 is SGHDT and CDR2 YYEEEE. Sequenced by immunoSEQ multiplex PCR; TCRdb stores in-frame clones only, minus some. The sample holds about 660,000 clones; around 87% are singletons and the top ten take 0.0095% to 0.013%. To note about this clone: The germline gene is not matched at one end of the junction; a read error may be the cause. This sample also contains other DNA sequences that code for the same CDR3.

Separately, the same data were catalogued under a study of human thymus T cells.

What was sequenced was thymocytes. The chain carries TRBV5-6 and TRBJ2-5; 12 bases match TRBD2. The origin of this receptor is a boy younger than two with a congenital heart defect. As DNA, the CDR3 is TGCGCCAGCAGCTCCGGACTAGCGGGACCGCAAGAGACCCAGTACTTC. Translated, it gives CASSSGLAGPQETQYF.